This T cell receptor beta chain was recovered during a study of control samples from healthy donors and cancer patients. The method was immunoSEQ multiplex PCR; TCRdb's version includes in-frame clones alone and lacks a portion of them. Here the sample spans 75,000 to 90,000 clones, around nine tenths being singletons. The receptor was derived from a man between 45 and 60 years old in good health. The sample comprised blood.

The CDR3 DNA sequence: TGTGCCAGCGGCCCCCCCAATTGGCGGAGCGAGGGCTACGAGCAGTACTTC. The encoded protein is CASGPPNWRSEGYEQYF. The chain has TRBV11-2 and TRBJ2-7; D may be TRBD2 (5 bases). The germline V gene encodes CDR1 SGHAT and CDR2 FQNNGV. The ends were cut back, 8 bases at V and 3 bases at J, with 26 bases in the middle. CDR3 size: 17 residues.